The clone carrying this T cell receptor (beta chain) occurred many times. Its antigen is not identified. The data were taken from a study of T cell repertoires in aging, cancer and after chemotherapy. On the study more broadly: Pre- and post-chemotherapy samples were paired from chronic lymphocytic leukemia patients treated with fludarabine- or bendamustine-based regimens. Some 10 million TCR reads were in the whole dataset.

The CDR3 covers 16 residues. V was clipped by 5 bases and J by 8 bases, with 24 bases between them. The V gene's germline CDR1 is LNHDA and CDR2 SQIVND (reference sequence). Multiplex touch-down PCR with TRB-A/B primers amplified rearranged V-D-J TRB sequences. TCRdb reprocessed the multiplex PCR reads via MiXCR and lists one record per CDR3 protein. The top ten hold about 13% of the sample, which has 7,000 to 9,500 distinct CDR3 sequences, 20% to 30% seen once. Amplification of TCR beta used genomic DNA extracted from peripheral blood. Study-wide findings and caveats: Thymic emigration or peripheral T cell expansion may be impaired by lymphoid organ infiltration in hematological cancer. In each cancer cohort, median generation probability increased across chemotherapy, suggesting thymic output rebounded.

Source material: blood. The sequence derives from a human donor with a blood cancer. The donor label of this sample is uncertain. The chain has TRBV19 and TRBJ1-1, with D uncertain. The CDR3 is CASSPGIQARTLEAFF. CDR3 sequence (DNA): TGTGCCAGTAGTCCGGGGATACAAGCACGAACACTGGAAGCTTTCTTT.